This note documents a single T cell receptor (beta chain) sequence. This sample is drawn from a study of T cell changes during pregnancy in multiple sclerosis. Generated by immunoSEQ multiplex PCR, the TCRdb table keeps only in-frame clones and is missing some. The sample lists under 80,000 clones, roughly 92% occurring once. The CDR3 is made up of 14 amino acids. The germline V gene has CDR1 SGHVS and CDR2 FQNEAQ. V shed 4 bases and J 3 bases; nucleotides not matched to a gene: 2. This receptor was obtained from a female donor in good health, enrolled as a control in a pregnancy study. V gene TRBV7-8 combines with J gene TRBJ1-1; 10 bases line up with TRBD1. The sequenced sample was peripheral blood, obtained after pregnancy. The CDR3 sequence: CASSSDRGDTEAFF. CDR3 DNA: TGTGCCAGCAGCTCGGACAGGGGGGACACTGAAGCTTTCTTT.